The 23 T cell receptor beta chains below come from one sample, sequenced in a study of T cell responses to AZD1222 COVID-19 vaccine. Sequenced by immunoSEQ multiplex PCR; TCRdb stores in-frame clones only, minus some. This sample yields about 76,000 clones, of which roughly 90% are seen a single time; roughly 5% belongs to the top ten. The starting material was peripheral blood, obtained on day 0 of MenACWY control vaccination. These receptors originate from an adult in good health.

This rearrangement joins TRBV10-1 to TRBJ2-7; perhaps TRBD2 as D (7 bases). The CDR3 runs 18 residues. V lost 0 bases to trimming and J lost 4 bases, with 22 bases between them. Germline CDR1 WNHNN, CDR2 SYGVQD (reference sequence). The CDR3 DNA is TGCGCCAGCAGTGAGTCGATGACTCGGGGGGCTCGGATTTACGAGCAGTACTTC. Translating it yields CASSESMTRGARIYEQYF.

V and J are TRBV5-4 and TRBJ2-2; D possibly corresponds to TRBD2 (5 bases). CDR3 length: 14 residues. Between the trimmed V and J ends, which lost 3 bases and 0 bases, there was a span of 6 bases. Germline V gene data show CDR1 as SGHNT and CDR2 as YYREEE (reference sequence). The CDR3 nucleotides are TGTGCCAGCAGCTCGGACTCGAACACCGGGGAGCTGTTTTTT. Its translation: CASSSDSNTGELFF. Looking up the rest from reference TRBV5-4 and TRBJ2-2 gives the full variable domain: ETGVTQSPTHLIKTRGQQVTLRCSSQSGHNTVSWYQQALGQGPQFIFQYYREEENGRGNFPPRFSGLQFPNYSSELNVNALELDDSALYLCASSSDSNTGELFFGEGSRLTVL.

The genes are TRBV6-5 and TRBJ2-7; D gene unclear. Trimming shortened V by 8 bases and J by 5 bases, and 16 bases separated the two germline ends. Germline CDR1 reads MNHEY; CDR2 reads SVGAGI. This CDR3 is 13 amino acids long. The CDR3, as DNA: TGTGCCAGCCGAATGCTGACCCTCGACGAGCAGTACTTC. Translated, it gives CASRMLTLDEQYF.

This chain connects TRBV25-1 to TRBJ2-3; 11 bases fit TRBD2. Losses at the gene ends were 1 base for V and 2 bases for J; bases not matched to a gene: 5. From germline, CDR1 is MGHDK and CDR2 SYGVNS. The CDR3 sequence is 17 residues long. In DNA form, the CDR3 reads TGTGCCAGCAGTGAATCAAGACTAGCGGGATTCACAGATACGCAGTATTTT. Translation: CASSESRLAGFTDTQYF.

The chain joins TRBV5-5 to TRBJ2-6, with D maybe TRBD2 (5 bases). V lost 3 bases to trimming and J lost 0 bases, with 7 bases between them. The CDR3 consists of 15 residues. Per germline, CDR1 SGHKS and CDR2 YYEKEE (reference sequence). The DNA for the CDR3 is TGTGCCAGCAGCTCCGGGATCTCTGGGGCCAACGTCCTGACTTTC. It codes for CASSSGISGANVLTF.

The CDR3 is CASSFQTGSNQPQHF. The CDR3 nucleotides are TGTGCCAGCAGTTTCCAGACAGGGTCGAATCAGCCCCAGCATTTT. This chain connects TRBV6-2 or TRBV6-3 to TRBJ1-5; 7 nucleotides match TRBD1. After removal of 4 bases from V and 4 bases from J, the junction contained 7 bases not matched to a gene. Germline lookup yields CDR1 MNHEY and CDR2 SVGEGT. This CDR3 comprises 15 residues.

This rearrangement joins TRBV30 to TRBJ2-2, with D tentatively TRBD2 (5 bases). CDR1 GTSNPN and CDR2 SVGIG come from the germline V gene (reference sequence). Trimming left V 0 bases short and J 6 bases short, with 11 bases between. CDR3 length: 14 amino acids. CDR3 residues: CAWSVGGGSGELFF. The CDR3 nucleotides are TGTGCCTGGAGTGTTGGAGGAGGATCCGGGGAGCTGTTTTTT. Combining the CDR3 with reference TRBV30 and TRBJ2-2 gives the whole variable domain SQTIHQWPATLVQPVGSPLSLECTVEGTSNPNLYWYRQAAGRGLQLLFYSVGIGQISSEVPQNLSASRPQDRQFILSSKKLLLSDSGFYLCAWSVGGGSGELFFGEGSRLTVL.

The genes are TRBV6-1 and TRBJ1-2, with D possibly TRBD1 on 5 matching bases. From germline, CDR1 is MNHNS and CDR2 SASEGT. Trimming removed 2 bases from V and 6 bases from J, with 10 bases in between. This CDR3 contains 13 residues. In DNA form, the CDR3 reads TGTGCCAGCAGTGAACAGGGCGGGAATGGCTACACCTTC. It translates to CASSEQGGNGYTF.

The gene calls are TRBV4-1 and TRBJ1-1; D gene ambiguous. V was shortened by 0 bases and J by 1 base, with 9 bases between the two germline ends. The CDR3 has 15 amino acids. Germline lookup yields CDR1 MGHRA and CDR2 YSYEKL. CDR3 in DNA: TGCGCCAGCAGCCAAGATCCACAGACGAACACTGAAGCTTTCTTT. Its protein product is CASSQDPQTNTEAFF.

This rearrangement joins TRBV29-1 to TRBJ2-5, with D hard to call. Per the germline V gene, CDR1 is SQVTM and CDR2 is ANQGSEA. Trimming pared 3 bases from V and 0 bases from J, leaving 8 bases between. The CDR3 length is 13 residues. This CDR3 is CSVEPAYQETQYF. The CDR3 DNA follows: TGCAGCGTTGAGCCCGCGTACCAAGAGACCCAGTACTTC.

The chain has TRBV10-3 and TRBJ2-7, with D possibly matching TRBD2 (5 bases). V was cut by 6 bases and J by 13 bases, with 16 bases left in between. The CDR3 has 11 residues. Germline V CDR1 and CDR2: ENHRY, SYGVKD. The CDR3 bases are TGTGCCATCAGCAGTCAGGACTTCCAATACTTC. Its translation is CAISSQDFQYF.

The chain has TRBV7-8 and TRBJ1-6; TRBD1 might be the D (5 bases). Looked up from germline, CDR1 is SGHVS and CDR2 is FQNEAQ. The V gene lost 0 bases and the J gene lost 16 bases, with 13 bases spanning the gap. The CDR3 runs 13 residues. The CDR3 nucleotides read TGTGCCAGCAGCTTAGCGCGAGGGGACGGGCTCCACTTT. It yields the protein CASSLARGDGLHF.

This clone was seen once. The chain links TRBV18 to TRBJ2-7; perhaps TRBD2 as D (6 bases). V lost 5 bases and J 5 bases, leaving 16 bases between the germline ends. Germline values: CDR1 KGHSH, CDR2 LQKENI. The length of the CDR3 is 14 residues. The CDR3 DNA reads as TGTGCCAGCTCATACGGGACTCTGCTCCACGAGCAGTACTTC. Translating gives CASSYGTLLHEQYF. Together with reference TRBV18 and TRBJ2-7, the CDR3 gives the full variable domain: NAGVMQNPRHLVRRRGQEARLRCSPMKGHSHVYWYRQLPEEGLKFMVYLQKENIIDESGMPKERFSAEFPKEGPSILRIQQVVRGDSAAYFCASSYGTLLHEQYFGPGTRLTVT.

This clone occurred once. The DNA for the CDR3 is TGTGCCAGCAGTTTATCGATCGGGACCTGGGGAAATTCACCCCTCCACTTT. It yields the protein CASSLSIGTWGNSPLHF. The chain recombines TRBV27 with TRBJ1-6; possible D gene TRBD1, 5 bases. V was cut by 0 bases and J by 7 bases, with 16 bases left in between. The CDR3 has 17 residues. Germline-derived CDR1 and CDR2 are MNHEY and SMNVEV (reference sequence).

The chain has TRBV23-1 and TRBJ1-4, with TRBD1 matching over 8 bases. TRBV23-1 qualifies as an ORF whose function is uncertain. The junction had 9 bases not matched to a gene; V was cut back by 4 bases and J by 8 bases. The CDR3 consists of 15 residues. The CDR3 coding sequence is TGCGCCAGCAGTCCGGACAGGGAGGAGATGGAAAAACTGTTTTTT. Encoded protein: CASSPDREEMEKLFF.

V usage is TRBV5-6 and J usage is TRBJ2-1, with D hard to call. The CDR3 has 15 residues. Trimming shortened V by 5 bases and J by 7 bases, and 19 bases separated the two germline ends. CDR1 is SGHDT, CDR2 YYEEEE, per germline. The CDR3 sequence is CASRGGGRRVNEQFF. In DNA form, the CDR3 reads TGTGCCAGCAGGGGTGGTGGGCGCCGCGTTAATGAGCAGTTCTTC.

This CDR3 reads CASSLQWRWQQFF. CDR3 in DNA: TGTGCCAGCAGTTTACAGTGGCGTTGGCAGCAGTTCTTC. V usage is TRBV12-3 or TRBV12-4 and J usage is TRBJ2-1, with D uncertain. Trimming stripped 2 bases from V and 11 bases from J, with 13 bases between. The CDR3 is made up of 13 amino acids.

This rearrangement joins TRBV5-6 to TRBJ2-7; D possibly matches TRBD1 or TRBD2 (5 bases each). This CDR3 contains 16 residues. The germline CDR1 and CDR2 sequences are SGHDT and YYEEEE. V lost 0 bases, J lost 5 bases, and 18 bases lay in between. In nucleotides, the CDR3 is TGTGCCAGCAGCTTGGTCGGGGCAGCGGATCCCCACGAGCAGTACTTC. Its translation is CASSLVGAADPHEQYF.

The genes are TRBV19 and TRBJ1-2, with 8 nucleotides matching TRBD1. CDR1 is LNHDA, CDR2 SQIVND, per germline (reference sequence). The trim removed 6 bases at V and 6 bases at J, leaving 3 bases unmatched. The CDR3 is 12 amino acids. In DNA form, the CDR3 reads TGTGCCAGTAGCCTGACAGGGGATGGCTACACCTTC. It encodes CASSLTGDGYTF.

This rearrangement joins TRBV9 to TRBJ1-1, with D unresolved. CDR1 is SGDLS, CDR2 YYNGEE, per germline. This CDR3 has 15 residues. The V end was cut by 4 bases, the J end by 0 bases, with 13 bases between. The chain's CDR3 is CASSSRPTVNTEAFF. Here the CDR3 DNA reads TGTGCCAGCAGCTCCCGCCCGACGGTGAACACTGAAGCTTTCTTT.

The CDR3 region is CASSKRQASSLNTEAFF. DNA of the CDR3: TGTGCCAGTAGTAAAAGACAGGCCTCCAGTTTGAACACTGAAGCTTTCTTT. The V call is TRBV19, the J call TRBJ1-1; a possible D gene is TRBD1 (6 bases). This CDR3 contains 17 residues. The V gene's germline CDR1 is LNHDA and CDR2 SQIVND (reference sequence). Trimming took off 4 bases at V and 0 bases at J, with 18 bases between the two ends.

The chain carries TRBV7-9 and TRBJ2-4; no clear D gene. CDR3 length: 16 amino acids. Between the trimmed V and J ends, which lost 5 bases and 0 bases, there was a span of 14 bases. Per the germline V gene, CDR1 is SEHNR and CDR2 is FQNEAQ (reference sequence). CDR3: CASSLYIKLAKNIQYF. The CDR3 DNA reads as TGTGCCAGCAGCCTATATATAAAACTAGCCAAAAACATTCAGTACTTC. Combining the CDR3 with reference TRBV7-9 and TRBJ2-4 gives the whole variable domain DTGVSQNPRHKITKRGQNVTFRCDPISEHNRLYWYRQTLGQGPEFLTYFQNEAQLEKSRLLSDRFSAERPKGSFSTLEIQRTEQGDSAMYLCASSLYIKLAKNIQYFGAGTRLSVL.

The rearrangement links TRBV18 to TRBJ2-7; maybe TRBD1 (5 bases). Between the trimmed V and J ends, which lost 2 bases and 2 bases, there was a span of 7 bases. Germline V CDR1 and CDR2: KGHSH, LQKENI. CDR3 length equals 13 residues. Here the CDR3 reads CASSPGATYEQYF. The DNA of the CDR3 is TGTGCCAGCTCACCAGGGGCAACCTACGAGCAGTACTTC.